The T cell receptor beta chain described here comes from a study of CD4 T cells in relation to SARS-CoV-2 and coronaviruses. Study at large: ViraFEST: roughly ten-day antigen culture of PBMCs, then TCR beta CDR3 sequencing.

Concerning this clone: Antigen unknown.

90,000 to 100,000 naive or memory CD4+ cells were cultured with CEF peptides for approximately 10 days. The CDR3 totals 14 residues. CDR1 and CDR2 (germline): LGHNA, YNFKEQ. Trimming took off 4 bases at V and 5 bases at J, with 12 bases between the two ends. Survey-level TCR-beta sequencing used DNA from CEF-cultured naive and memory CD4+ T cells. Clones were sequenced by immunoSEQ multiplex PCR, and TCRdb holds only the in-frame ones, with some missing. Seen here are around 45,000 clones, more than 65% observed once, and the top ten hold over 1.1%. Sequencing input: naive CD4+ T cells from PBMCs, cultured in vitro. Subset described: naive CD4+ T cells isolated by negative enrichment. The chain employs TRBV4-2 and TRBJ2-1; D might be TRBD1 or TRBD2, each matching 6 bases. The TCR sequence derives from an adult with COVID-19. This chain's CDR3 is CASSRPEGDNEQFF. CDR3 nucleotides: TGTGCCAGCAGCCGCCCGGAGGGGGACAATGAGCAGTTCTTC.